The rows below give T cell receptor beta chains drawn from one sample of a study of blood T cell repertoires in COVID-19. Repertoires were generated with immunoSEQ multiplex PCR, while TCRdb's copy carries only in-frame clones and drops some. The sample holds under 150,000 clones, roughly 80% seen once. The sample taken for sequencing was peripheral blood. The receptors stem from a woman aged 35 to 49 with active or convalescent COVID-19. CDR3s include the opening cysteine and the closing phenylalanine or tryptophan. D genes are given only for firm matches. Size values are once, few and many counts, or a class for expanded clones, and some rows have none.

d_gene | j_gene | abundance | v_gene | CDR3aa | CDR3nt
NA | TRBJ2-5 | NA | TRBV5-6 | CASSLLWADQETQYF | TGTGCCAGCAGCTTGCTATGGGCAGACCAAGAGACCCAGTACTTC
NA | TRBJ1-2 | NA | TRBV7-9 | CASSLDGKLNYGYTF | TGTGCCAGCAGCTTAGACGGGAAATTAAACTATGGCTACACCTTC
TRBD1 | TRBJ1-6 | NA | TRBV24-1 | CATPRTGAEYNSPLHF | TGTGCCACCCCTAGAACAGGGGCCGAATATAATTCACCCCTCCACTTT
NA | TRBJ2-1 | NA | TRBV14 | CASSQDRGDRLEVVVSANEQFF | TGTGCCAGCAGCCAAGATCGGGGTGACAGGTTGGAGGTCGTGGTTTCTGCCAATGAGCAGTTCTTC
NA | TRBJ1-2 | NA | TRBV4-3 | CASSQGQNYGYTF | TGCGCCAGCAGCCAAGGACAAAACTATGGCTACACCTTC
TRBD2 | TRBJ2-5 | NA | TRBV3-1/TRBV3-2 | CASSQVISSGGETQYF | TGTGCCAGCAGCCAAGTGATTTCTAGCGGGGGGGAGACCCAGTACTTC
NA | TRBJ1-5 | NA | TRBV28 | CASGATFNQPQHF | TGTGCCAGCGGGGCAACTTTCAATCAGCCCCAGCATTTT
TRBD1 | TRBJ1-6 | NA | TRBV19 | CATGDRAYNSPLHF | TGTGCCACCGGCGACAGGGCCTATAATTCACCCCTCCACTTT
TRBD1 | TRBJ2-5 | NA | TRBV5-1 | CASSSGQARETQYF | TGCGCCAGCAGCTCCGGACAGGCCCGAGAGACCCAGTACTTC
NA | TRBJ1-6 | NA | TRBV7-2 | CASSLQGRLNSPLHF | TGTGCCAGCAGCTTACAGGGTCGCCTTAATTCACCCCTCCACTTT
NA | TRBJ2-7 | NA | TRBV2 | CASSQDYEQYF | TGTGCCAGCAGTCAGGACTACGAGCAGTACTTC
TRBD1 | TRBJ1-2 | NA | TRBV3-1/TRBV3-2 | CASSQRDSGNYGYTF | TGTGCCAGCAGCCAGCGGGACAGCGGTAACTATGGCTACACCTTC
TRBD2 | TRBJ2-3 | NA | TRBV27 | CASSASSSWREGSDTQYF | TGTGCCAGCAGTGCATCGAGCAGTTGGCGGGAGGGGTCAGATACGCAGTATTTT
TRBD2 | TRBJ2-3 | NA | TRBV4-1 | CASSQDGGAFSTDTQYF | TGCGCCAGCAGCCAAGACGGGGGGGCCTTTAGCACAGATACGCAGTATTTT
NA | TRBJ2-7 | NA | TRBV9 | CASSPLGETYEQYF | TGTGCCAGCAGCCCTCTCGGGGAGACCTACGAGCAGTACTTC
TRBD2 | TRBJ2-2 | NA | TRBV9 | CASSVRLALESGELFF | TGTGCCAGCAGCGTGAGACTAGCGCTAGAATCCGGGGAGCTGTTTTTT
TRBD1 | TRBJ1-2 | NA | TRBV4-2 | CASSQESGNRGTTNYGYTF | TGTGCCAGCAGCCAAGAATCTGGGAACAGGGGTACTACTAACTATGGCTACACCTTC
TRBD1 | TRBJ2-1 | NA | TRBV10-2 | CASSEYPGQGPYNEQFF | TGCGCCAGCAGCGAATATCCGGGACAGGGCCCTTACAATGAGCAGTTCTTC
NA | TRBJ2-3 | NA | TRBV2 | CASNLPDSTLLSTDTQYF | TGTGCCAGCAATCTCCCAGACTCCACTCTCCTTAGCACAGATACGCAGTATTTT
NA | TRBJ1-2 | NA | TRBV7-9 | CASSVDTYSDYGYTF | TGTGCCAGCAGCGTCGACACTTACTCGGACTATGGCTACACCTTC
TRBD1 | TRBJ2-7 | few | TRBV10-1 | CASSEGQVSYEQYF | TGCGCCAGCAGTGAGGGACAGGTATCCTACGAGCAGTACTTC
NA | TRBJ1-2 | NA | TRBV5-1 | CASSPSGRVEYGYTF | TGCGCCAGCAGCCCCAGCGGGAGGGTGGAGTATGGCTACACCTTC
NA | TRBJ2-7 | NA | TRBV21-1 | CASSKCERGGTNEQYF | TGTGCCAGCAGCAAATGCGAACGGGGGGGGACAAACGAGCAGTACTTC
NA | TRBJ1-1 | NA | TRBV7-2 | CASSPQAGGPEAFF | TGTGCCAGCAGCCCCCAAGCGGGTGGCCCTGAAGCTTTCTTT
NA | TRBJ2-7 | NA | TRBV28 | CASSLRGGGRSYEQYF | TGTGCCAGCAGCCTTCGCGGCGGAGGGCGATCCTACGAGCAGTACTTC
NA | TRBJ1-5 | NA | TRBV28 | CASSNRGGYSNQPQHF | TGTGCCAGCAGCAATAGGGGGGGGTATAGCAATCAGCCCCAGCATTTT
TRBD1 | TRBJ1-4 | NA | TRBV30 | CAWSATQGINEKLFF | TGTGCCTGGAGTGCAACACAGGGGATCAATGAAAAACTGTTTTTT
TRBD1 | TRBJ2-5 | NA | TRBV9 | CASSVGTASETQYF | TGTGCCAGCAGCGTCGGGACAGCCTCTGAGACCCAGTACTTC
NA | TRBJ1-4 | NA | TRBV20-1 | CSASPQSGEKLFF | TGCAGTGCTAGTCCCCAGTCAGGAGAAAAACTGTTTTTT
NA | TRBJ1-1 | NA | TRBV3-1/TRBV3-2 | CASSQDFGHPSNTEAFF | TGTGCCAGCAGCCAAGATTTTGGGCACCCATCGAACACTGAAGCTTTCTTT
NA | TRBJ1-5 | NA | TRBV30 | CAWSRGPKPQHF | TGTGCCTGGAGTCGCGGCCCGAAGCCCCAGCATTTT
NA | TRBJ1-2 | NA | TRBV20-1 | CSANQGYGYTF | TGCAGTGCAAATCAGGGGTATGGCTACACCTTC
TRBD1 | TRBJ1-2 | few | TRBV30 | CAWITGGARGYGYTF | TGTGCCTGGATAACAGGGGGCGCCCGGGGCTATGGCTACACCTTC
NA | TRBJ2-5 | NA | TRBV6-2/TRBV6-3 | CASSYSDWKETQYF | TGTGCCAGCAGTTACTCGGACTGGAAGGAGACCCAGTACTTC
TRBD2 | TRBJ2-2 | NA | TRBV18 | CASSPRLAITGELFF | TGTGCCAGCTCACCACGACTAGCGATCACCGGGGAGCTGTTTTTT